The entry below gives a single T cell receptor beta chain sequence along with its context. Antigen unknown. The sample belongs to a study of beta chain features in type 1 diabetes. CDR3 length: 16 amino acids. The V gene's germline CDR1 is MNHEY and CDR2 SVGAGI. The V gene lost 0 bases and the J gene lost 3 bases, with 13 bases spanning the gap. General study points: Shorter TCRB CDR3s, moderately but significantly so, marked every one of the four CD4+ subsets in Type 1 diabetes patients.

Sequencing targeted expressed TCRB transcripts, as all isolated RNA had been reverse transcribed. Using immunoSEQ multiplex PCR, the repertoire was profiled, and TCRdb retains in-frame clones only, with some absent. The top ten hold approximately 0.042% of the sample, which has more than 550,000 clones, over 12% seen once. The chain recombines TRBV6-5 with TRBJ2-3, with D possibly being TRBD1 or TRBD2 (6 bases each). Sample: naive CD4+ T cells from blood. This TCR was sampled from a young man with type 1 diabetes. The CDR3 here is CASSYSSQGRTDTQYF. The CDR3 DNA follows: TGTGCCAGCAGTTACTCGAGCCAGGGGAGGACAGATACGCAGTATTTT.